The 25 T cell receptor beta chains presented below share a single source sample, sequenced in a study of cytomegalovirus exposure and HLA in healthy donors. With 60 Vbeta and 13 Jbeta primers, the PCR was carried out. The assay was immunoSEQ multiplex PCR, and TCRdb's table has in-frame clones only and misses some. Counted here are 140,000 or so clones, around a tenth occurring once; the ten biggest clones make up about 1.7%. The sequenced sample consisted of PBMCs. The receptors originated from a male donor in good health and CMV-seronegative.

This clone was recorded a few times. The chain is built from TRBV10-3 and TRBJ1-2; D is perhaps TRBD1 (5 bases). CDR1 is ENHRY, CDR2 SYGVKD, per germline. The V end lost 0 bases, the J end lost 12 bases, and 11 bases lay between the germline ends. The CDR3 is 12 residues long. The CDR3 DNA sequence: TGTGCCATCAGTGAGTCGAGCAGGGTGGACACCTTC. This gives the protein CAISESSRVDTF.

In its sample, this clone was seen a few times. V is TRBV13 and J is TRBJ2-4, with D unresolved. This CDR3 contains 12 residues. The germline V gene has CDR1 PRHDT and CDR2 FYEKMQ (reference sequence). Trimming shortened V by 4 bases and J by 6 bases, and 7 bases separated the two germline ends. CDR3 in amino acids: CASSSQINIQYF. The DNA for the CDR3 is TGTGCCAGCAGCTCCCAGATAAACATTCAGTACTTC.

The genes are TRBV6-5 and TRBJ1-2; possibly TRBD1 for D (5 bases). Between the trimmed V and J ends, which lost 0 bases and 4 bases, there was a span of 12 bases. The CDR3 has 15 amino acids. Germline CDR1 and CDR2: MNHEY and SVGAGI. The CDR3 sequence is CASSYSKQAVYGYTF. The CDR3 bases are TGTGCCAGCAGTTACTCGAAACAGGCTGTCTATGGCTACACCTTC.

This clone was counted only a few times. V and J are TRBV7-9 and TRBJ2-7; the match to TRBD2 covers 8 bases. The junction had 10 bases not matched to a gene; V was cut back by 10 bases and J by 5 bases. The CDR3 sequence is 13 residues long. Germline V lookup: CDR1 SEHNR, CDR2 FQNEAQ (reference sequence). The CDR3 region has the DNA TGTGCCACCAGGGGAGCGGGAGAAGACGAGCAGTACTTC. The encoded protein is CATRGAGEDEQYF.

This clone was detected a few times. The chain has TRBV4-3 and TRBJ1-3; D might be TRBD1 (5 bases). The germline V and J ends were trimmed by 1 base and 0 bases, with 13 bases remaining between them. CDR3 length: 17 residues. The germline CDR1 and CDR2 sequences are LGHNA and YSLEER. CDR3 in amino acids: CASSQGTLSHSGNTIYF. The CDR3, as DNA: TGCGCCAGCAGCCAAGGGACACTCTCTCACTCTGGAAACACCATATATTTT.

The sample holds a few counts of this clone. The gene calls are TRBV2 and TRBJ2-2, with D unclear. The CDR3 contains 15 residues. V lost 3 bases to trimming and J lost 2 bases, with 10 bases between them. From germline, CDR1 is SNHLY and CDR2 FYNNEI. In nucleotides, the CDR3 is TGTGCCAGCAGTGAGCGGAGAACAAACACCGGGGAGCTGTTTTTT. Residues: CASSERRTNTGELFF.

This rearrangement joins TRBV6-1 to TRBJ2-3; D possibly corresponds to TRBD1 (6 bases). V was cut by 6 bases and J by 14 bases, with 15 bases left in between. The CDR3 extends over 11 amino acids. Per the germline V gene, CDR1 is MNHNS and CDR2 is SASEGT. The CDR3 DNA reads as TGTGCCAGCAGCCAAACAGGGTCCGGGTATTTT. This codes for CASSQTGSGYF.

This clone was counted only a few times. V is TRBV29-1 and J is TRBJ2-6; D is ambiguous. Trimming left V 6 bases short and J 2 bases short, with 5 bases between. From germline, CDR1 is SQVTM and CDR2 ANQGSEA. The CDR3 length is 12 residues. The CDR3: CSVATGANVLTF. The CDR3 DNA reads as TGCAGCGTGGCAACTGGGGCCAACGTCCTGACTTTC.

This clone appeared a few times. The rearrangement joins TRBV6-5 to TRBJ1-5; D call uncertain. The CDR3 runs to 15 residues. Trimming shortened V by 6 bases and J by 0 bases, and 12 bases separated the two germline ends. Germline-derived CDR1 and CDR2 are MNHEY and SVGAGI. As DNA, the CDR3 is TGTGCCAGCAGCCCCCGGGGATATAGCAATCAGCCCCAGCATTTT. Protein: CASSPRGYSNQPQHF.

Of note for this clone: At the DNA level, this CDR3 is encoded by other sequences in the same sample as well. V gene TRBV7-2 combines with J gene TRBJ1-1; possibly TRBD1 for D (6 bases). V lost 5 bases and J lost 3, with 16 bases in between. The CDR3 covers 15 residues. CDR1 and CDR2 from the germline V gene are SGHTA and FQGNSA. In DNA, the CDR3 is TGTGCCAGCAGCCCGGTACAGGGAAGGTACACTGAAGCTTTCTTT. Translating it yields CASSPVQGRYTEAFF. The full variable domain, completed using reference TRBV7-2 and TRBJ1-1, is GAGVSQSPSNKVTEKGKDVELRCDPISGHTALYWYRQSLGQGLEFLIYFQGNSAPDKSGLPSDRFSAERTGGSVSTLTIQRTQQEDSAVYLCASSPVQGRYTEAFFGQGTRLTVV.

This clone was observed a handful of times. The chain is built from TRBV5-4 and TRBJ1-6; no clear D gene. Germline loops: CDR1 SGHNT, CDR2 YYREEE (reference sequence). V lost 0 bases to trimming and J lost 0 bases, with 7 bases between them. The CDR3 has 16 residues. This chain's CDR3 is CASSLDLVSYNSPLHF. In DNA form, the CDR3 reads TGTGCCAGCAGCTTGGACTTGGTCTCCTATAATTCACCCCTCCACTTT.

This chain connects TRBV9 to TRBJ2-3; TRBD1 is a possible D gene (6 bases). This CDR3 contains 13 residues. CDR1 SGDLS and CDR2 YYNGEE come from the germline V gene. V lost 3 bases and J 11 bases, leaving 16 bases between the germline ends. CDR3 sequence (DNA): TGTGCCAGCAGCGCGAACAGGGTAGGAAAGCAGTATTTT. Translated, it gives CASSANRVGKQYF.

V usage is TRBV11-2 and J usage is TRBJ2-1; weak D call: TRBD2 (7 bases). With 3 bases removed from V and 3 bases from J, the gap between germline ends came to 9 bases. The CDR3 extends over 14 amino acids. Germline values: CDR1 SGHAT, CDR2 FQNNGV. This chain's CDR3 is CASSLGGGYNEQFF. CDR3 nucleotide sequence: TGTGCCAGCAGCTTGGGAGGGGGCTACAATGAGCAGTTCTTC.

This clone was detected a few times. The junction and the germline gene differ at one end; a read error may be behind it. CDR3 region: CASREAELLNTQYF. The CDR3 coding sequence is TGTGCCAGCAGGGAAGCCGAGCTGTTGAATACGCAGTATTTT. The chain combines TRBV2 with TRBJ2-3, with unresolved D. Per germline, CDR1 SNHLY and CDR2 FYNNEI. The CDR3 totals 14 residues.

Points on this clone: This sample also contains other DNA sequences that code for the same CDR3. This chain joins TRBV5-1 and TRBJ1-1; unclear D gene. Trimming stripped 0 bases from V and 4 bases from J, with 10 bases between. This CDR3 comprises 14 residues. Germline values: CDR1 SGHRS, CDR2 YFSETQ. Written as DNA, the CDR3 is TGCGCCAGCAGCTTGGAAGGTAGAGGCACTGAAGCTTTCTTT. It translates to CASSLEGRGTEAFF.

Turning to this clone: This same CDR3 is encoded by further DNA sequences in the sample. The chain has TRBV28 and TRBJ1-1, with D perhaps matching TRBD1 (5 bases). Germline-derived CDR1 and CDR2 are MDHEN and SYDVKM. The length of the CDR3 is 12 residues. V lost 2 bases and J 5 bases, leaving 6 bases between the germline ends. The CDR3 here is CASSLQGTEAFF. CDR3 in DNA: TGTGCCAGCAGTTTACAGGGTACTGAAGCTTTCTTT.

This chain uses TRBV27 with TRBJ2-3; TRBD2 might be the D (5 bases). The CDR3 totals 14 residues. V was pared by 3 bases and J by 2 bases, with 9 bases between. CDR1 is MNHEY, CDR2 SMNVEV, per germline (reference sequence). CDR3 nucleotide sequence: TGTGCCAGCAGTTTGAGGGATACCACAGATACGCAGTATTTT. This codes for CASSLRDTTDTQYF.

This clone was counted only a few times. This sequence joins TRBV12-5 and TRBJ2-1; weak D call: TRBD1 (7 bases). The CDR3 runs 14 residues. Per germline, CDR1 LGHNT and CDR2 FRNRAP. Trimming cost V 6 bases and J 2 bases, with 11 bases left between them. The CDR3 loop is CASGPGGPYNEQFF. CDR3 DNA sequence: TGTGCTAGTGGCCCAGGGGGGCCCTACAATGAGCAGTTCTTC.

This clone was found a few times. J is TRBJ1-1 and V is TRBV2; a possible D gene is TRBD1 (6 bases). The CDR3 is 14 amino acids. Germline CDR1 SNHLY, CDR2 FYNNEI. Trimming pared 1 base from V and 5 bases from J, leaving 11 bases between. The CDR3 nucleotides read TGTGCCAGCAGTGAAGGGGGGCGACGGACTGAAGCTTTCTTT. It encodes CASSEGGRRTEAFF. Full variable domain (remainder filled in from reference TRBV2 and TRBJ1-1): EPEVTQTPSHQVTQMGQEVILRCVPISNHLYFYWYRQILGQKVEFLVSFYNNEISEKSEIFDDQFSVERPDGSNFTLKIRSTKLEDSAMYFCASSEGGRRTEAFFGQGTRLTVV.

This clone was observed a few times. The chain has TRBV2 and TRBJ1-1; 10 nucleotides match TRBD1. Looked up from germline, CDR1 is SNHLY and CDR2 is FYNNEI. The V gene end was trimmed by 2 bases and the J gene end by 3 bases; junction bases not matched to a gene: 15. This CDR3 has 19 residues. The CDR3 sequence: CASSEPDDRGLFGDTEAFF. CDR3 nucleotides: TGTGCCAGCAGTGAACCCGACGACAGGGGGCTCTTCGGGGACACTGAAGCTTTCTTT.

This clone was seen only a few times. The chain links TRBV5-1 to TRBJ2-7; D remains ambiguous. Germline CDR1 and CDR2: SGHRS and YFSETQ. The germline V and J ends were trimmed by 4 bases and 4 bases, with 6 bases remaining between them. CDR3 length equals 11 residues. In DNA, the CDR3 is TGCGCCAGCAGCCCCGGTTACGAGCAGTACTTC. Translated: CASSPGYEQYF.

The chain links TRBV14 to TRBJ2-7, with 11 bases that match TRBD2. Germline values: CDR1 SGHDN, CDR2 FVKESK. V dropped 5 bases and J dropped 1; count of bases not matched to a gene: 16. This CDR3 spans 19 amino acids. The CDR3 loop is CASSDNAALAGVSSYEQYF. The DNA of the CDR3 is TGTGCCAGCAGCGACAATGCAGCACTAGCGGGAGTATCGTCCTACGAGCAGTACTTC.

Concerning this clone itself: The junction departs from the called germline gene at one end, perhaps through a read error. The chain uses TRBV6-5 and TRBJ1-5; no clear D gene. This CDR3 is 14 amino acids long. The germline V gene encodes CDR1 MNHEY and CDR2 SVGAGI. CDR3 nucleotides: TGTGCCAGCCGAGTTGGAGGGAGTAATCAGCCCCAGAATTTT. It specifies CASRVGGSNQPQNF.

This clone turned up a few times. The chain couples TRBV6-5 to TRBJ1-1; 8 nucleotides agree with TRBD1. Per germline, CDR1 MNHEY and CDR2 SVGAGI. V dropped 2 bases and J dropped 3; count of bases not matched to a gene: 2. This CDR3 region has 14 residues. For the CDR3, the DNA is TGTGCCAGCAGTTACCAGGGGGCCCACACTGAAGCTTTCTTT. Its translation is CASSYQGAHTEAFF.

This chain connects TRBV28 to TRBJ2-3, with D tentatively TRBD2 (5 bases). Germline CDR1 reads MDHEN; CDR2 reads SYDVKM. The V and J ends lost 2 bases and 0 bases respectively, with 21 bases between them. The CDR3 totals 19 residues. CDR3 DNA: TGTGCCAGCAGTTTAGAGAACTCAGTAACGGGGTCGAGCACAGATACGCAGTATTTT. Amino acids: CASSLENSVTGSSTDTQYF.